Here is one T cell receptor (beta chain) with its context. Its antigen is not known. The PCR was carried out with 60 Vbeta primers and 13 Jbeta primers. The table came from immunoSEQ multiplex PCR; TCRdb's copy has only in-frame clones and leaves some out. The data show 150,000 to 200,000 clones, 73% seen once. Each donor was healthy, and each was a bone marrow donor. This record comes from a study of cytomegalovirus exposure and HLA in healthy donors. This CDR3 comprises 13 residues. The germline CDR1 and CDR2 sequences are SQVTM and ANQGSEA. V gave up 7 bases and J gave up 2 bases; unmatched junction bases: 4. Study-wide findings and caveats: Roughly even sequencing depth across donors was the assumption behind the presence/absence analyses. High sensitivity and specificity were reportedly achieved when the classifier diagnosed cytomegalovirus status.

The source is a woman aged 25 to 39 in good health and CMV-seronegative. Sequencing was performed on PBMCs. J is TRBJ1-1 and V is TRBV29-1, with 10 bases identical to TRBD1. In DNA, the CDR3 is TGCAGCGCCGGGACAGGGGATAACACTGAAGCTTTCTTT. As protein: CSAGTGDNTEAFF. Drawing the rest from reference TRBV29-1 and TRBJ1-1, the complete variable domain is SAVISQKPSRDICQRGTSLTIQCQVDSQVTMMFWYRQQPGQSLTLIATANQGSEATYESGFVIDKFPISRPNLTFSTLTVSNMSPEDSSIYLCSAGTGDNTEAFFGQGTRLTVV.